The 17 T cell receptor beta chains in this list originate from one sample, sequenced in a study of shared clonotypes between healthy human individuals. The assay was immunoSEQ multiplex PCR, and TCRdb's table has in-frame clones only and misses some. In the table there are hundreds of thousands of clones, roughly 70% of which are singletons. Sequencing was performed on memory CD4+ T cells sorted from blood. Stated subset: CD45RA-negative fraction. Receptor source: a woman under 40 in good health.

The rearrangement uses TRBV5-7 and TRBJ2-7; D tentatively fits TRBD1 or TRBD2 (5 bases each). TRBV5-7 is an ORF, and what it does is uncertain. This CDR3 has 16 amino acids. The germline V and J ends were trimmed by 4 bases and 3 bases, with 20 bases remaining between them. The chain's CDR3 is CASSPPGWKGSYEQYF. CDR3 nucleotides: TGTGCCAGCAGCCCCCCCGGATGGAAGGGGAGCTACGAGCAGTACTTC.

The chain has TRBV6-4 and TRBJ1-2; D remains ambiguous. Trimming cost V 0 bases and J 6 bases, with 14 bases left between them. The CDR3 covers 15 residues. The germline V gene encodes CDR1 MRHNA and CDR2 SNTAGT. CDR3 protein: CASSDSSLGKDGYTF. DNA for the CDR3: TGTGCCAGCAGTGACTCCTCCCTGGGGAAGGATGGCTACACCTTC.

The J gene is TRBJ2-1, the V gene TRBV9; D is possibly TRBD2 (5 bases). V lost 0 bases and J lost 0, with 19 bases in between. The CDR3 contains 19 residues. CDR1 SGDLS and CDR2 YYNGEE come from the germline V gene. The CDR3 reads CASSVGGVGEPSSYNEQFF. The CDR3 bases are TGTGCCAGCAGCGTAGGGGGAGTCGGTGAGCCGAGCTCCTACAATGAGCAGTTCTTC.

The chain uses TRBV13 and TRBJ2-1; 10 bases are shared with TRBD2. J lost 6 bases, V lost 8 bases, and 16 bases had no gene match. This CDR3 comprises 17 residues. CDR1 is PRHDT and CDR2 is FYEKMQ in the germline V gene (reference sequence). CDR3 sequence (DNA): TGTGCCAGCGCTAGGGGGGGACTAGCGTTTTCGGTCAATGAGCAGTTCTTC. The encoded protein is CASARGGLAFSVNEQFF.

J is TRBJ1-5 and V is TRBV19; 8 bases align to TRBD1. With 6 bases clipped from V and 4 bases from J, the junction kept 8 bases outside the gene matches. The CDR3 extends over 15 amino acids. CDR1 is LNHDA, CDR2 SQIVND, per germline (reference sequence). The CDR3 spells CASSTTGAENQPQHF. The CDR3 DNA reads TGTGCCAGTAGCACGACAGGGGCCGAAAATCAGCCCCAGCATTTT.

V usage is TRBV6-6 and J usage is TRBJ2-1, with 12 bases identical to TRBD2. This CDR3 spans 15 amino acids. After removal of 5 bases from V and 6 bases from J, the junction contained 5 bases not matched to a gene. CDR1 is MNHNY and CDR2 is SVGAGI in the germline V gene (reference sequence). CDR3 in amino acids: CASSKTSGSFNEQFF. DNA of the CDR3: TGTGCCAGCAGTAAGACTAGCGGGAGCTTCAATGAGCAGTTCTTC.

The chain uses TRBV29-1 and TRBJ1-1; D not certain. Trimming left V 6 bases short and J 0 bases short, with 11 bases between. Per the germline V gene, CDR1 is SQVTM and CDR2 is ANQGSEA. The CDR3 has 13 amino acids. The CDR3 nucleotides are TGCAGCGTCCATATTCTCATGAACACTGAAGCTTTCTTT. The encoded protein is CSVHILMNTEAFF.

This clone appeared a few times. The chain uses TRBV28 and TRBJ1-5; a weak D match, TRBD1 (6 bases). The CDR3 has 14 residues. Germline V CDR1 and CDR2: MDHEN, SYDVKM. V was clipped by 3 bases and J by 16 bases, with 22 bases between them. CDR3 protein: CASSLGGHYPGAHF. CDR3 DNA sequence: TGTGCCAGCAGTTTGGGGGGACACTACCCCGGGGCCCATTTT.

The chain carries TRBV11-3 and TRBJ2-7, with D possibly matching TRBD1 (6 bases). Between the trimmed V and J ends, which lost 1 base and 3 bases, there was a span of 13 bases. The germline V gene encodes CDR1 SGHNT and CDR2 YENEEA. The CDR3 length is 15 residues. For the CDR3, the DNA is TGTGCCAGCAGCTTAGCCAGGGGTTTTGACTACGAGCAGTACTTC. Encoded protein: CASSLARGFDYEQYF.

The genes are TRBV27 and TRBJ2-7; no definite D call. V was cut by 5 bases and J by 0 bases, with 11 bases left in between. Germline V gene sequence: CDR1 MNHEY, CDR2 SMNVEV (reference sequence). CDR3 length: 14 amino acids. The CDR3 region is CASSPPRSSYEQYF. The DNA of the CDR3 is TGTGCCAGCAGTCCACCCAGGAGCTCCTACGAGCAGTACTTC.

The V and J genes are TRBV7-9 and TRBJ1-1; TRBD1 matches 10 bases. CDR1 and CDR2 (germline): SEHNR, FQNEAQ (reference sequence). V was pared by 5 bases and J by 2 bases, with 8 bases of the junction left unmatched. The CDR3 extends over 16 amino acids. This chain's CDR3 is CASSLGQGGGNTEAFF. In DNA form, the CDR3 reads TGTGCCAGCAGCCTCGGACAGGGGGGTGGAAACACTGAAGCTTTCTTT.

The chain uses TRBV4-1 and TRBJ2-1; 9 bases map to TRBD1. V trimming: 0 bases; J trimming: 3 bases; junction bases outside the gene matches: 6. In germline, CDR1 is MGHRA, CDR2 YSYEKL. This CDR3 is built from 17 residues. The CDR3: CASSQDQRTGVYNEQFF. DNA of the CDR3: TGCGCCAGCAGCCAAGATCAAAGGACAGGGGTCTACAATGAGCAGTTCTTC.

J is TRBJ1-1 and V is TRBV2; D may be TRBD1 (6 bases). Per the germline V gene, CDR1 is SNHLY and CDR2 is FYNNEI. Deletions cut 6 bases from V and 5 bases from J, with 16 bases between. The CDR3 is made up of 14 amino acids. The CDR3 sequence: CASRGGRGRTEAFF. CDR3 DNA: TGTGCCAGCAGGGGGGGGCGCGGTCGGACTGAAGCTTTCTTT. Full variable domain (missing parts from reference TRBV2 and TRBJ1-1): EPEVTQTPSHQVTQMGQEVILRCVPISNHLYFYWYRQILGQKVEFLVSFYNNEISEKSEIFDDQFSVERPDGSNFTLKIRSTKLEDSAMYFCASRGGRGRTEAFFGQGTRLTVV.

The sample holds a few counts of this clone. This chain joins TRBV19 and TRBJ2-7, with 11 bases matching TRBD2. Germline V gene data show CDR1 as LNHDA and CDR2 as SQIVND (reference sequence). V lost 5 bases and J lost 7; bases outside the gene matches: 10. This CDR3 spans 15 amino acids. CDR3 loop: CASSVKLAGVGEQYF. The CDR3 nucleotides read TGTGCCAGTAGTGTTAAACTAGCGGGAGTGGGGGAGCAGTACTTC.

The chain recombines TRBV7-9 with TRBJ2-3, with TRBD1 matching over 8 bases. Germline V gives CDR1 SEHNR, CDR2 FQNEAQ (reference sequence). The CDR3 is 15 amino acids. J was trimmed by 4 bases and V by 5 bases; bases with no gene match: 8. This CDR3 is CASSAGLTGADTQYF. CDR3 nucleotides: TGTGCCAGCAGCGCCGGATTGACAGGGGCAGATACGCAGTATTTT.

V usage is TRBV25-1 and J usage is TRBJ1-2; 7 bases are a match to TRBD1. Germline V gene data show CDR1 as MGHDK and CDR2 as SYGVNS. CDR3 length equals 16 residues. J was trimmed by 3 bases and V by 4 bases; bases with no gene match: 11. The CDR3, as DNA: TGTGCCAGCAGTGGGCCCGAGGGGGGACAGTACTATGGCTACACCTTC. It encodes CASSGPEGGQYYGYTF.

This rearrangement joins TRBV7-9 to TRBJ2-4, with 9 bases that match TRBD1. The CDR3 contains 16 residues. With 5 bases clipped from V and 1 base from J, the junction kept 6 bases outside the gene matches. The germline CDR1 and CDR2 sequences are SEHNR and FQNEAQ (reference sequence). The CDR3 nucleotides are TGTGCCAGCAGCCTCCCGGACAGGGGTGCCAAAAACATTCAGTACTTC. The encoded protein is CASSLPDRGAKNIQYF.